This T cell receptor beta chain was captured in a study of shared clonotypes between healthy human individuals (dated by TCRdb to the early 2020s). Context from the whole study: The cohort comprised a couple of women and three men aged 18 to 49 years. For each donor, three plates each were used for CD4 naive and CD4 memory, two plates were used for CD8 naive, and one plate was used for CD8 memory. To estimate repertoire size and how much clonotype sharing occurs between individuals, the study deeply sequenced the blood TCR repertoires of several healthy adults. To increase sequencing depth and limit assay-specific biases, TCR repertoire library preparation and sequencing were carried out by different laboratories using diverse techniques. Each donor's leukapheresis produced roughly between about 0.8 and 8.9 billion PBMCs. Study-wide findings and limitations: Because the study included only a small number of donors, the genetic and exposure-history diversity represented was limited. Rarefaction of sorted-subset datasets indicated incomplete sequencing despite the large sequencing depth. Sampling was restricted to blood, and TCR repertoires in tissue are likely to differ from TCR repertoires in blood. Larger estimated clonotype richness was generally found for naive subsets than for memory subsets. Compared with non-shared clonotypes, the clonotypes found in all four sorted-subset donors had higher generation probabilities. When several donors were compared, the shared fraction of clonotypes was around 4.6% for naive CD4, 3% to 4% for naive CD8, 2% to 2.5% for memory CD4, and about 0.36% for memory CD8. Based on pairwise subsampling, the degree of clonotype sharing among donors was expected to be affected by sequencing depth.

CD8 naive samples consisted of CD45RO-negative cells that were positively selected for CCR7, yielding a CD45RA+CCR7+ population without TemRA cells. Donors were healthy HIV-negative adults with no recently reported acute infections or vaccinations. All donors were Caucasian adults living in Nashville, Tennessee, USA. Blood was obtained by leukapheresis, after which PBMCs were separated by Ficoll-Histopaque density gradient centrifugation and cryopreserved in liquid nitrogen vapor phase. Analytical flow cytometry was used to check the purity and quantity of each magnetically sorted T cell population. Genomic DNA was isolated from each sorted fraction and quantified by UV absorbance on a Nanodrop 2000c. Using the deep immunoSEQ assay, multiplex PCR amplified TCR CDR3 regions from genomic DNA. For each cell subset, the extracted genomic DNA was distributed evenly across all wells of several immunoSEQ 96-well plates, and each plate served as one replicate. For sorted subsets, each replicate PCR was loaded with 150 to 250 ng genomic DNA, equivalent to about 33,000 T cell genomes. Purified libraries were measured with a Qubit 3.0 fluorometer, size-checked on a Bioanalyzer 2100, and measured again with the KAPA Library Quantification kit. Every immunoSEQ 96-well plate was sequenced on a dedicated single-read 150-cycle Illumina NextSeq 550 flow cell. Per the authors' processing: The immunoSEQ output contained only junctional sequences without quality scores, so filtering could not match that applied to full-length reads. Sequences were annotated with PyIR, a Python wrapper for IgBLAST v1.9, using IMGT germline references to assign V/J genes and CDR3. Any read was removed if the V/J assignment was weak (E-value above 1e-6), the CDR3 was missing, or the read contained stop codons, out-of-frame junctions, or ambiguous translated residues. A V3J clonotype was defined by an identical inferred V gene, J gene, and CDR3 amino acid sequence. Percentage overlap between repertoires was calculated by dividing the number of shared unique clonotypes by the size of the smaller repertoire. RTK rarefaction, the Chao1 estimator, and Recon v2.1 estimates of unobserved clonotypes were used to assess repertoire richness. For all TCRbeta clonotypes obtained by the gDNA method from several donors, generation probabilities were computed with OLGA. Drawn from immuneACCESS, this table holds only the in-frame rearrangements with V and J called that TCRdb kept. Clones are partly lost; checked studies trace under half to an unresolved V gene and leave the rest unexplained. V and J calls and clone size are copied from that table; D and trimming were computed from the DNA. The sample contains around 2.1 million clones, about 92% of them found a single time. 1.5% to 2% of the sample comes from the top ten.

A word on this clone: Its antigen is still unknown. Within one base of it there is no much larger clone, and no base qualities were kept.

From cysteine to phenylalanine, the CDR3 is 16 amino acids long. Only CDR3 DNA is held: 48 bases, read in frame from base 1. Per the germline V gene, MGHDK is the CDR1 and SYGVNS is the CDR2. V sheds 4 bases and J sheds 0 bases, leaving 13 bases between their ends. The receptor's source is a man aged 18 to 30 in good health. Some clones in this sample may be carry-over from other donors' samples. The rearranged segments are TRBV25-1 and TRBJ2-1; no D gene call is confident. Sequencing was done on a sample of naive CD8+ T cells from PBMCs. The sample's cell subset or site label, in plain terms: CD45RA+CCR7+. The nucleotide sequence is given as TGTGCCAGCAGTGGGTGGATGGAGAGCTCCTACAATGAGCAGTTCTTC. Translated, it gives CASSGWMESSYNEQFF.